This TCR beta chain was obtained from a study of Ad26.COV2.S vaccination and SARS-CoV-2 variants. Study findings and constraints: The authors reported substantial breadth in spike-specific CD8+ and CD4+ T cell responses after vaccination.

Profiled with immunoSEQ multiplex PCR; TCRdb holds only in-frame clones, not every one. The sample gives around 340,000 clones, 88% of which show up once; 6.4% is in the top ten. Noted treatment: approximately 18 received Ad26.COV2.S at low or high dose, single or two shots; about 5 received placebo; per-sample allocation not given. Day 63 following the first vaccine or placebo injection was when the samples were taken. Cohort 1b enrolled adults aged 18-55 years in Boston. In the vaccine, an Ad26 vector expressed the SARS-CoV-2 spike of the Wuhan strain. Germline CDR1 and CDR2: MNHEY and SVGAGI. V trimming: 7 bases; J trimming: 10 bases; junction bases outside the gene matches: 10. The CDR3 is 13 residues long. On this clone: Its antigen is not identified.

The specimen comprised peripheral blood, sampled in a trial of Ad26.COV2.S vaccine versus placebo. The clonotype comes from a person between 18 and 65 years old who received the Ad26.COV2.S COVID-19 vaccine or a placebo. The chain uses TRBV6-5 and TRBJ1-1, with 9 bases matching TRBD1. The chain's CDR3 is CASTTGTGFSAFF. The CDR3 DNA sequence: TGTGCCAGCACCACCGGGACAGGGTTTTCAGCTTTCTTT.